In its sample, the clone carrying this TCR beta chain was seen a few times. Its antigen remains unidentified. The data originate from a study of T cells after yellow fever vaccination. Whole-study results and caveats: Booster sampling recovered most clones from primary vaccination (nearly 98% CD4, over 75% CD8).

The germline V gene encodes CDR1 SGHRS and CDR2 YFSETQ. The length of the CDR3 is 17 residues. V lost 3 bases and J lost 5; bases outside the gene matches: 10. Each CDR3 protein gets one entry after TCRdb re-called the 5' RACE reads with MiXCR. The sample lists 300,000 to 400,000 distinct CDR3 sequences, about 8.7% seen once, with roughly 18% in the top ten. The chain links TRBV5-1 to TRBJ2-5; 13 positions agree with TRBD2. This TCR was recovered from a man aged 18 to 29 who received the YFV17D yellow fever vaccine. The sequences come from PBMCs, collected on the day of the first yellow fever vaccination. CDR3 region: CASSSRTSGGVSETQYF. For the CDR3, the DNA is TGCGCCAGCAGCTCCAGGACTAGCGGGGGAGTAAGCGAGACCCAGTACTTC.